These 3 T cell receptor beta chains share one sample of origin, sequenced in a study of OX40 agonist ivuxolimab in advanced cancers. TCRdb keeps only in-frame clones here, not all; method: immunoSEQ multiplex PCR. This table holds about 7,800 clones, nearly 90% found once. The sample here was CD4+ or CD8+ T cells sorted from blood, taken in a trial of the OX40 agonist ivuxolimab. The receptors derive from an adult with an advanced solid tumor such as melanoma, head and neck, liver or kidney cancer.

The rearrangement joins TRBV5-1 to TRBJ2-3; a weak D match, TRBD2 (6 bases). There are 15 residues in the CDR3. The V end lost 7 bases, the J end lost 3 bases, and 18 bases lay between the germline ends. Germline-derived CDR1 and CDR2 are SGHRS and YFSETQ. CDR3 nucleotides: TGCGCCAGCCAATACGGGTCTGGAGGGACAGATACGCAGTATTTT. The encoded protein is CASQYGSGGTDTQYF.

The chain combines TRBV7-5 with TRBJ2-7; the D call TRBD2 from the table was never checked on the DNA. TRBV7-5 is designated a pseudogene. This CDR3 contains 16 residues. CDR3 residues: CVRSLARTSDFYEQYF. The CDR3 nucleotides read TGTGTCAGAAGCTTAGCTCGGACTAGCGATTTCTACGAGCAGTACTTC.

This chain connects TRBV29-1 to TRBJ2-5; possibly TRBD1 for D (5 bases). Germline V gene sequence: CDR1 SQVTM, CDR2 ANQGSEA. Trimming removed 2 bases at V and 5 bases at J, with 9 bases between. The CDR3 consists of 12 residues. CDR3: CSVEQGVETQYF. As DNA, the CDR3 is TGCAGCGTTGAACAGGGCGTGGAGACCCAGTACTTC.